Presented here are 8 T cell receptor beta chains from one specimen sequenced in a study of blood T cell repertoires in COVID-19. Assay: immunoSEQ multiplex PCR; the TCRdb copy retains only in-frame clones and omits some. The data hold 95,000 to 100,000 clones, with about 80% observed a single time. The source material was peripheral blood. The receptor source for this set is a man between 70 and 80 years old with acute or convalescent COVID-19.

V usage is TRBV7-2 and J usage is TRBJ2-3; the match to TRBD2 covers 10 bases. Germline CDR1 reads SGHTA; CDR2 reads FQGNSA. The CDR3 contains 16 residues. V was clipped by 3 bases and J by 2 bases; unmatched bases: 5. Here the CDR3 DNA reads TGTGCCAGCAGCTTTACTAGCGGGGCCATCACAGATACGCAGTATTTT. Translating gives CASSFTSGAITDTQYF.

The V and J genes are TRBV4-2 and TRBJ2-1, with 7 bases aligning to TRBD2. This CDR3 has 18 residues. V dropped 0 bases and J dropped 4; count of bases not matched to a gene: 12. Per germline, CDR1 LGHNA and CDR2 YNFKEQ. This CDR3 reads CASSQDVGGGGAYNEQFF. Written as DNA, the CDR3 is TGTGCCAGCAGCCAAGATGTAGGAGGCGGGGGAGCTTACAATGAGCAGTTCTTC.

About this clone: Distinct nucleotide sequences in the sample also encode this CDR3. The chain employs TRBV27 and TRBJ2-6; a weak D match, TRBD1 (6 bases). This CDR3 spans 15 amino acids. Trimming took off 6 bases at V and 2 bases at J, with 11 bases between the two ends. Looked up from germline, CDR1 is MNHEY and CDR2 is SMNVEV (reference sequence). For the CDR3, the DNA is TGTGCCAGCAGCCTAGGGGGAGCTGGGGCCAACGTCCTGACTTTC. Protein: CASSLGGAGANVLTF.

CDR3 loop: CASSGLAGGSYEQYF. The CDR3 nucleotides are TGTGCCAGCAGTGGCCTAGCGGGAGGATCTTACGAGCAGTACTTC. The chain is built from TRBV27 and TRBJ2-7; 11 bases are a match to TRBD2. The V segment lost 5 bases and the J segment 4 bases; nucleotides outside the gene matches: 7. The CDR3 spans 15 residues. CDR1 is MNHEY, CDR2 SMNVEV, per germline (reference sequence).

The rearrangement uses TRBV19 and TRBJ1-5; 7 bases are shared with TRBD1. CDR3 length equals 16 residues. V trimming: 5 bases; J trimming: 3 bases; junction bases outside the gene matches: 10. Germline V lookup: CDR1 LNHDA, CDR2 SQIVND (reference sequence). The CDR3 bases are TGTGCCAGTAGTCCAGAGGACACAGGGGCCAATCAGCCCCAGCATTTT. It translates to CASSPEDTGANQPQHF.

This chain connects TRBV25-1 to TRBJ1-6, with D possibly TRBD1 on 5 matching bases. Germline CDR1 is MGHDK and CDR2 is SYGVNS. The CDR3 covers 15 residues. Trimming took 1 base from V and 10 from J, leaving 14 bases between them. CDR3 residues: CASSESKGAGSPLHF. In DNA form, the CDR3 reads TGTGCCAGCAGTGAATCGAAAGGGGCTGGGTCACCCCTCCACTTT.

This clone was counted a few times. The chain employs TRBV30 and TRBJ2-1; a weak D match, TRBD1 (6 bases). Per the germline V gene, CDR1 is GTSNPN and CDR2 is SVGIG (reference sequence). The V and J ends lost 2 bases and 2 bases respectively, with 19 bases between them. The CDR3 extends over 17 amino acids. This CDR3 reads CAWSTPRQGQTYNEQFF. Written as DNA, the CDR3 is TGTGCCTGGAGTACCCCCCGCCAGGGACAAACCTACAATGAGCAGTTCTTC.

Details on this clone: This sample includes further DNA sequences coding for the same CDR3. J is TRBJ2-1 and V is TRBV12-3 or TRBV12-4; 8 bases agree with TRBD2. This CDR3 region has 13 residues. With 4 bases clipped from V and 9 bases from J, the junction kept 5 bases outside the gene matches. CDR3 region: CASSSGGRGEQFF. The CDR3 DNA follows: TGTGCCAGCAGTTCGGGAGGGCGAGGTGAGCAGTTCTTC.